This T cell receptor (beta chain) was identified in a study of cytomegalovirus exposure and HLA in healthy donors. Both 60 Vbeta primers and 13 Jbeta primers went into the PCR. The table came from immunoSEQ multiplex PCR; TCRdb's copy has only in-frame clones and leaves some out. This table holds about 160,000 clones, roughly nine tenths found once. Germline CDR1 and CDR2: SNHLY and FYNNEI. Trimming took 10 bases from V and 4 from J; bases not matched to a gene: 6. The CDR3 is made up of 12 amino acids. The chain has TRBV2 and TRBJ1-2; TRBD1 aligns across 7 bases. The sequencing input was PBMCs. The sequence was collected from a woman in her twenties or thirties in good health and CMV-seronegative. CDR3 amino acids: CANTRTGYGYTF. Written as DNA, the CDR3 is TGTGCCAACACTCGGACAGGCTATGGCTACACCTTC.